This T cell receptor beta chain derives from a study of cytomegalovirus exposure and HLA in healthy donors. The overall study: Caucasian-associated ancestry cluster membership applied to about four fifths of some 400 genotyped donors.

Concerning this clone: Its antigen is unidentified.

Overall study findings and caveats: Upon later analysis, HLA-associated TCR beta chains proved more clonally expanded than other, equally common chains. The study assumed roughly uniform donor sequencing depth for presence/absence analyses.

Primers for the PCR totalled 60 Vbeta and 13 Jbeta. Produced via immunoSEQ multiplex PCR; TCRdb's table is partial and in-frame only. Of 160,000 or so clones listed, approximately 80% were seen once; the top ten hold 4% to 5%. The V and J ends lost 4 bases and 7 bases, in that order; junction bases with no gene match: 8. There are 15 residues in the CDR3. Per germline, CDR1 LNHDA and CDR2 SQIVND (reference sequence). The chain employs TRBV19 and TRBJ2-2, with 8 bases fitting TRBD1. Sequences were obtained from PBMCs. The sequence derives from a young man in good health and CMV-seronegative. The CDR3, as DNA: TGTGCCAGTAGTACCAGGGGGCAGCGTGGCGGGGAGCTGTTTTTT. Protein sequence: CASSTRGQRGGELFF. Drawing the rest from reference TRBV19 and TRBJ2-2, the complete variable domain is DGGITQSPKYLFRKEGQNVTLSCEQNLNHDAMYWYRQDPGQGLRLIYYSQIVNDFQKGDIAEGYSVSREKKESFPLTVTSAQKNPTAFYLCASSTRGQRGGELFFGEGSRLTVL.